This is a list of T cell receptor beta chains from one sample in a study of OX40 agonist ivuxolimab in advanced cancers. Generated by immunoSEQ multiplex PCR, the TCRdb table keeps only in-frame clones and is missing some. The data contain tens of thousands of clones, about four fifths of them seen just once; the ten biggest clones take up less than 3%. This sample comprised CD4+ or CD8+ T cells sorted from blood, obtained in a trial of the OX40 agonist ivuxolimab. The source is an adult with an advanced solid tumor such as melanoma, head and neck, liver or kidney cancer. Both conserved end residues are part of each CDR3. A D gene is named only where the DNA matches it firmly. The size field is filled for only some rows; it gives once, few, many or a size class.

v_call: TRBV6-5; clone_size: .; d_call: TRBD1; j_call: TRBJ2-3; cdr3_nt: TGTGCCAGCAGTTACAGACAGGGTAAATTAGATACGCAGTATTTT; cdr3_aa: CASSYRQGKLDTQYF
v_call: TRBV18; clone_size: .; d_call: .; j_call: TRBJ2-5; cdr3_nt: TGTGCCAGCTCACCTCCCGGGCAGTATCAAGAGACCCAGTACTTC; cdr3_aa: CASSPPGQYQETQYF
v_call: TRBV5-6; clone_size: .; d_call: .; j_call: TRBJ1-2; cdr3_nt: TGTGCCAGCAGCTTGTTACAGCAGATCTATGGCTACACCTTC; cdr3_aa: CASSLLQQIYGYTF
v_call: TRBV19; clone_size: .; d_call: TRBD1; j_call: TRBJ1-5; cdr3_nt: TGTGCCAGTAGCGACGGCCAAGGGGGCTTTAGCAATCAGCCCCAGCATTTT; cdr3_aa: CASSDGQGGFSNQPQHF
v_call: TRBV18; clone_size: .; d_call: .; j_call: TRBJ1-1; cdr3_nt: TGTGCCAGCTCACCACCCACGCGGGACACTGAAGCTTTCTTT; cdr3_aa: CASSPPTRDTEAFF
v_call: TRBV29-1; clone_size: .; d_call: .; j_call: TRBJ2-3; cdr3_nt: TGCAGCGTGGGAGCGGACACAGATACGCAGTATTTT; cdr3_aa: CSVGADTDTQYF
v_call: TRBV6-5; clone_size: .; d_call: TRBD1; j_call: TRBJ1-1; cdr3_nt: TGTGCCAGCAGGACAGACAGGGAAACTGAAGCTTTCTTT; cdr3_aa: CASRTDRETEAFF
v_call: TRBV19; clone_size: .; d_call: .; j_call: TRBJ1-4; cdr3_nt: TGTGCCAGTAGTACTTACAGGGATGAAAAACTGTTTTTT; cdr3_aa: CASSTYRDEKLFF
v_call: TRBV4-2; clone_size: .; d_call: .; j_call: TRBJ2-1; cdr3_nt: TGTGCCAGCAGCCCCACAAGGGGGGATGAGCAGTTCTTC; cdr3_aa: CASSPTRGDEQFF
v_call: TRBV7-2; clone_size: .; d_call: TRBD2; j_call: TRBJ2-5; cdr3_nt: TGTGCCAGCAGCTTAGCCCCCCTTAGCGGGGGGAGGGAGACCCAGTACTTC; cdr3_aa: CASSLAPLSGGRETQYF
v_call: TRBV13; clone_size: .; d_call: .; j_call: TRBJ1-2; cdr3_nt: TGTGCCAGCAGCTCGCAGGGACGGGGTGGCTACACCTTC; cdr3_aa: CASSSQGRGGYTF
v_call: TRBV7-8; clone_size: .; d_call: .; j_call: TRBJ2-2; cdr3_nt: TGTGCCAGCAGCTTAGCGTCAGGGGGGGTGGCCGGGGAGCTGTTTTTT; cdr3_aa: CASSLASGGVAGELFF
v_call: TRBV4-2; clone_size: once; d_call: TRBD1; j_call: TRBJ1-4; cdr3_nt: TGTGCCAGCAGCCAAGTCCAGACAGGGCTTGAAAAACTGTTTTTT; cdr3_aa: CASSQVQTGLEKLFF
v_call: TRBV28; clone_size: .; d_call: .; j_call: TRBJ1-2; cdr3_nt: TGTGCCAGCAGTCGACAGGAGAACTATGGCTACACCTTC; cdr3_aa: CASSRQENYGYTF
v_call: TRBV5-4; clone_size: .; d_call: TRBD1; j_call: TRBJ2-1; cdr3_nt: TGTGCCAGCAGCTTAAGGCAGGGGGCGGCAAAGGATGAGCAGTTCTTC; cdr3_aa: CASSLRQGAAKDEQFF
v_call: TRBV2; clone_size: .; d_call: .; j_call: TRBJ2-2; cdr3_nt: TGTGCCAGCAGTGAAAGGCCCGGGGAGCTGTTTTTT; cdr3_aa: CASSERPGELFF